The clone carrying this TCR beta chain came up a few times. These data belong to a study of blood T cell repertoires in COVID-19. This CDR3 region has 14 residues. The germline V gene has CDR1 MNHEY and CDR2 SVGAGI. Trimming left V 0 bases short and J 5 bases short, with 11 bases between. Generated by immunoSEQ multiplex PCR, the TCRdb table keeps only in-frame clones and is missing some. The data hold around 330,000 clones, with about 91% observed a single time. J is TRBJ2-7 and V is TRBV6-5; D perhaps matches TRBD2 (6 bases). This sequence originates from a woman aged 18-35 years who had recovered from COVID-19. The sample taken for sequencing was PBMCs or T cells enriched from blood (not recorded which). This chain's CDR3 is CASSYSRELNEQYF. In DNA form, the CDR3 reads TGTGCCAGCAGTTACTCACGGGAGCTCAACGAGCAGTACTTC.